In this sample, the clone carrying this TCR beta chain turned up many times. The CDR3 loop spans 13 amino acids. V was cut by 1 base and J by 6 bases, with 7 bases left in between. CDR1 and CDR2 (germline): LNHDA, SQIVND (reference sequence). The time point denotes: patch test 2, 6 weeks after DPC sensitization. Treatment reported: therapeutic diphenylcyclopropenone sensitization with weekly scalp DPC. TCRdb re-derived calls from the RACE reads in MiXCR, one entry per CDR3 protein. Of roughly 52,000 distinct CDR3 sequences in the sample, over 9.5% are singletons; the top ten hold about 1.7%. These data are taken from a study of human T cells and chemical hapten exposure.

The sequencing here drew on whole blood, taken in connection with sensitization to the hapten diphenylcyclopropenone (DPC). This chain links TRBV19 with TRBJ1-5; D not certain. This clonotype originated in a woman aged 50 to 65 with alopecia areata. Some clones in this sample may be carry-over from other donors' samples. CDR3 DNA: TGTGCCAGTAGTATAGGTTTTACTCAGCCCCAGCATTTT. Translated: CASSIGFTQPQHF.